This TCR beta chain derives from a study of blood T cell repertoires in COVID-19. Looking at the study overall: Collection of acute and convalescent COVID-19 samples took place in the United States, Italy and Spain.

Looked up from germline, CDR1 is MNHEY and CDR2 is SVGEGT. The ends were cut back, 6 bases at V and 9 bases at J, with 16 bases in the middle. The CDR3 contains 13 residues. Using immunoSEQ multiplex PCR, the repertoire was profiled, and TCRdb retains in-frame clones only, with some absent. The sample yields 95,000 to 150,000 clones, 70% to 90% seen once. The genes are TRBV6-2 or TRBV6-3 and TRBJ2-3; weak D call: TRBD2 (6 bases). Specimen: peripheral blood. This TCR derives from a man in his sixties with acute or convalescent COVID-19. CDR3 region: CASSQPRRDTQYF. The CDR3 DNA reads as TGTGCCAGCAGCCAACCGCGGAGGGACACGCAGTATTTT.